These T cell receptor beta chains were read from a single sample in a study of breast tumors, draining lymph nodes, adjacent tissues. TCRdb re-called the multiplex PCR reads through MiXCR, storing one row per CDR3 protein. Among approximately 52,000 distinct CDR3 sequences listed, 35% to 50% were seen once. Sequencing input: breast tumor tissue. The receptors were sampled from a female donor with breast cancer. Some clones in this sample may be carry-over from other donors' samples. Each CDR3 is given with its conserved first and last residue. Fields, in order: CDR3 DNA, CDR3 protein, clone size, V gene, D gene, J gene. D genes are given only for firm matches. Some rows have no size entry. The others give once, few or many, or a class for an expanded clone.

CDR3 DNA: TGTGCCAGCAGTTTAATCTATGGGACAGGGCGAGGTGAGACCCAGTACTTC
CDR3 protein: CASSLIYGTGRGETQYF
clone size: many
V gene: TRBV12-3/TRBV12-4
D gene: TRBD1
J gene: TRBJ2-5

CDR3 DNA: TGTGCCAGTAGTCAGTTCGACGGGAACACCGGGGAGCTGTTTTTT
CDR3 protein: CASSQFDGNTGELFF
clone size: many
V gene: TRBV19
D gene: .
J gene: TRBJ2-2

CDR3 DNA: TGTGCCAGCAGCGATGTCCGCTCTGGAAACACCATATATTTT
CDR3 protein: CASSDVRSGNTIYF
clone size: .
V gene: TRBV7-8
D gene: .
J gene: TRBJ1-3

CDR3 DNA: TGTGCCAGCAGCTTAGATCCGACACTACCCCTCCACTTT
CDR3 protein: CASSLDPTLPLHF
clone size: medium-sized
V gene: TRBV11-2
D gene: .
J gene: TRBJ1-6

CDR3 DNA: TGTGCCAGTAGTATCGCCAAGGGCAGGGGGAAACTCGAGCAGTACTTC
CDR3 protein: CASSIAKGRGKLEQYF
clone size: many
V gene: TRBV19
D gene: TRBD1
J gene: TRBJ2-7

CDR3 DNA: TGTGCCAGTGGCGACAGGGGTACAGATACGCAGTATTTT
CDR3 protein: CASGDRGTDTQYF
clone size: many
V gene: TRBV6-1
D gene: TRBD1
J gene: TRBJ2-3

CDR3 DNA: TGCAGTGCCAGCCTTCTTTCTCCCGGGACGGAGCGGGGGGCCCAGTACTTC
CDR3 protein: CSASLLSPGTERGAQYF
clone size: medium-sized
V gene: TRBV20-1
D gene: TRBD2
J gene: TRBJ2-5

CDR3 DNA: TGTGCCAGCAGTCACTCCCGGGGCACAGATACGCAGTATTTT
CDR3 protein: CASSHSRGTDTQYF
clone size: many
V gene: TRBV6-5
D gene: .
J gene: TRBJ2-3

CDR3 DNA: TGTGCCATCAGCGATACTACTAGCGGGAGGCCCTCCTACAATGAGCAGTTCTTC
CDR3 protein: CAISDTTSGRPSYNEQFF
clone size: once
V gene: TRBV10-3
D gene: TRBD2
J gene: TRBJ2-1

CDR3 DNA: TGTGCCAGCAGCTCCGGACAGGGTGGTCAGCCCCAGCATTTT
CDR3 protein: CASSSGQGGQPQHF
clone size: many
V gene: TRBV7-9
D gene: TRBD1
J gene: TRBJ1-5

CDR3 DNA: TGCAGTGCTAGTCTGTGGGGGCTAGCGGAGACCCAGTACTTC
CDR3 protein: CSASLWGLAETQYF
clone size: .
V gene: TRBV20-1
D gene: .
J gene: TRBJ2-5

CDR3 DNA: TGTGCCAGCAGCCCCCGGACAGGCTTTAGCACAGATACGCAGTATTTT
CDR3 protein: CASSPRTGFSTDTQYF
clone size: many
V gene: TRBV4-2
D gene: TRBD1
J gene: TRBJ2-3

CDR3 DNA: TGTGCCAGCTCGAAGGGGGCGCGGGATACGCAGTATTTT
CDR3 protein: CASSKGARDTQYF
clone size: many
V gene: TRBV18
D gene: TRBD1
J gene: TRBJ2-3

CDR3 DNA: TGTGCCAGCAGCCGAGGGGGGCTATGGGAAGAGACCCAGTACTTC
CDR3 protein: CASSRGGLWEETQYF
clone size: many
V gene: TRBV7-3
D gene: .
J gene: TRBJ2-5

CDR3 DNA: TGCAGCGTTACCCAGGGCTCCTACAATGAGCAGTTCTTC
CDR3 protein: CSVTQGSYNEQFF
clone size: many
V gene: TRBV29-1
D gene: .
J gene: TRBJ2-1

CDR3 DNA: TGTGCCAGCAGTTCCCGGGACGCACCCCTCCACTTT
CDR3 protein: CASSSRDAPLHF
clone size: many
V gene: TRBV28
D gene: .
J gene: TRBJ1-6

CDR3 DNA: TGTGCCAGCAGTTACGGACAGGGGATGATGTCCCAGCATTTT
CDR3 protein: CASSYGQGMMSQHF
clone size: .
V gene: TRBV6-5
D gene: TRBD1
J gene: TRBJ1-5

CDR3 DNA: TGTGCCCCATCGGGACAGGGAATAGATGAGCAGTTCTTC
CDR3 protein: CAPSGQGIDEQFF
clone size: once
V gene: TRBV10-3
D gene: TRBD1
J gene: TRBJ2-1

CDR3 DNA: TGCAGCGCCGCTCCCAGCAGCCAAGATCATCGACTAGCGGGGGCCCAGTACTTC
CDR3 protein: CSAAPSSQDHRLAGAQYF
clone size: once
V gene: TRBV29-1
D gene: TRBD2
J gene: TRBJ2-5

CDR3 DNA: TGTGCCATCAGTGTAACAGTGGTTGGAAACACCATATATTTT
CDR3 protein: CAISVTVVGNTIYF
clone size: once
V gene: TRBV10-3
D gene: .
J gene: TRBJ1-3

CDR3 DNA: TGTGCCAGCAGTTATGGTAGCAATCAGCCCCAGCATTTT
CDR3 protein: CASSYGSNQPQHF
clone size: .
V gene: TRBV27
D gene: .
J gene: TRBJ1-5

CDR3 DNA: TGCAGCGTTGCGACTAGCGGGAGCACCGAGCAGTACTTC
CDR3 protein: CSVATSGSTEQYF
clone size: .
V gene: TRBV29-1
D gene: TRBD2
J gene: TRBJ2-7

CDR3 DNA: TGCAGTGCTAGAAGGACCCGACAGGACCTCTTC
CDR3 protein: CSARRTRQDLF
clone size: .
V gene: TRBV20-1
D gene: .
J gene: TRBJ1-2

CDR3 DNA: TGTGCCAGCAGCGACTCGGACGGAACTAATGAAAAACTGTTTTTT
CDR3 protein: CASSDSDGTNEKLFF
clone size: .
V gene: TRBV7-3
D gene: .
J gene: TRBJ1-4

CDR3 DNA: TGTGCCAGCAGCTTAGTTCGGGGAGGTGAGCAGTTCTTC
CDR3 protein: CASSLVRGGEQFF
clone size: once
V gene: TRBV7-9
D gene: .
J gene: TRBJ2-1

CDR3 DNA: TGTGCCAGCAGCCAAGATACACGGTATGTACACGATAAACAAGAGACCCAGTACTTC
CDR3 protein: CASSQDTRYVHDKQETQYF
clone size: many
V gene: TRBV3-1
D gene: .
J gene: TRBJ2-5

CDR3 DNA: TGTGCCAGCAGTTACTCGCGGCGCACCGGGGAGCTGTTTTTT
CDR3 protein: CASSYSRRTGELFF
clone size: few
V gene: TRBV6-5
D gene: .
J gene: TRBJ2-2

CDR3 DNA: TGTGCCAGCAGTCCCACAGGGAGGGACTACGAGCAGTACTTC
CDR3 protein: CASSPTGRDYEQYF
clone size: many
V gene: TRBV12-3/TRBV12-4
D gene: .
J gene: TRBJ2-7

CDR3 DNA: TGTGCCAGCAGCTTGGGAGTCGGGGAGCTGTTTTTT
CDR3 protein: CASSLGVGELFF
clone size: many
V gene: TRBV7-2
D gene: .
J gene: TRBJ2-2

CDR3 DNA: TGTGCCAGCGCCACGGGGACAGATAATTCACCCCTCCACTTT
CDR3 protein: CASATGTDNSPLHF
clone size: .
V gene: TRBV25-1
D gene: TRBD1
J gene: TRBJ1-6

CDR3 DNA: TGTGCCAGCAGCCCGTTAGGCCGACAGGGGGCGTGGAACACTGAAGCTTTCTTT
CDR3 protein: CASSPLGRQGAWNTEAFF
clone size: few
V gene: TRBV4-2
D gene: TRBD1
J gene: TRBJ1-1

CDR3 DNA: TGTGCCATCAGTGCTAGCGGGAACGACAAAAACATTCAGTACTTC
CDR3 protein: CAISASGNDKNIQYF
clone size: many
V gene: TRBV10-3
D gene: TRBD2
J gene: TRBJ2-4

CDR3 DNA: TGCGCCAGCAGCTTGGAGGGCGGAACTAATGAAAAACTGTTTTTT
CDR3 protein: CASSLEGGTNEKLFF
clone size: .
V gene: TRBV5-1
D gene: .
J gene: TRBJ1-4

CDR3 DNA: TGTGCCAGCAGTCACTCGATCTTTGGAGCGAACACCGGGGAGCTGTTTTTT
CDR3 protein: CASSHSIFGANTGELFF
clone size: few
V gene: TRBV6-5
D gene: .
J gene: TRBJ2-2

CDR3 DNA: TGTGCCATCAGTGATTTCGACAGGGGTAAACAAGAGACCCAGCATTTT
CDR3 protein: CAISDFDRGKQETQHF
clone size: .
V gene: TRBV10-3
D gene: TRBD1
J gene: TRBJ1-5

CDR3 DNA: TGTGCCAGCAGAATTTATGGGGACTCTGGGGCCAACGTCCTGACTTTC
CDR3 protein: CASRIYGDSGANVLTF
clone size: .
V gene: TRBV28
D gene: .
J gene: TRBJ2-6

CDR3 DNA: TGTGCCAGCAGAAAGACTAGCGGGACTCACAATGAGCAGTTCTTC
CDR3 protein: CASRKTSGTHNEQFF
clone size: many
V gene: TRBV7-2
D gene: TRBD2
J gene: TRBJ2-1

CDR3 DNA: TGTGCCAGTAGACCAACCGGACTAGCCTCCTACAATGAGCAGTTCTTC
CDR3 protein: CASRPTGLASYNEQFF
clone size: many
V gene: TRBV19
D gene: TRBD2
J gene: TRBJ2-1

CDR3 DNA: TGTGCCAGCGGGGGAGGTGAAAAACTGTTTTTT
CDR3 protein: CASGGGEKLFF
clone size: medium-sized
V gene: TRBV12-3/TRBV12-4
D gene: .
J gene: TRBJ1-4

CDR3 DNA: TGTGCCAGCAGTTTGGAATGGGGCGGCGGGAGAAATCCGGGGGAGCAGTTCTTC
CDR3 protein: CASSLEWGGGRNPGEQFF
clone size: many
V gene: TRBV28
D gene: TRBD2
J gene: TRBJ2-1

CDR3 DNA: TGTGCCAGCAGTTCGACGGGACAGGGGTTCACCTACGAGCAGTACTTC
CDR3 protein: CASSSTGQGFTYEQYF
clone size: .
V gene: TRBV7-9
D gene: TRBD1
J gene: TRBJ2-7

CDR3 DNA: TGTGCCAGCAGTCACGGGGGACTAGCGGGAGATGGGGATACGCAGTATTTT
CDR3 protein: CASSHGGLAGDGDTQYF
clone size: .
V gene: TRBV6-6
D gene: TRBD2
J gene: TRBJ2-3

CDR3 DNA: TGCAGTGTCAGGACTAGCGGGAGCTACACTGAGCAGTTCTTC
CDR3 protein: CSVRTSGSYTEQFF
clone size: .
V gene: TRBV20-1
D gene: TRBD2
J gene: TRBJ2-1

CDR3 DNA: TGCGCCAGCAGCTTGATGACATTGCAAGAGACCCAGTACTTC
CDR3 protein: CASSLMTLQETQYF
clone size: .
V gene: TRBV5-1
D gene: .
J gene: TRBJ2-5

CDR3 DNA: TGCAGTGCCGCGGGGGGGGAGAGGAATCAGCCCCAGCATTTT
CDR3 protein: CSAAGGERNQPQHF
clone size: many
V gene: TRBV20-1
D gene: .
J gene: TRBJ1-5

CDR3 DNA: TGCAGTGCTAGAGATCTCTTGAGGGAGGAGACCCAGTACTTC
CDR3 protein: CSARDLLREETQYF
clone size: many
V gene: TRBV20-1
D gene: .
J gene: TRBJ2-5

CDR3 DNA: TGTGCCAGCAGCGTACAGGGGGCAGATGAAGCTTTCTTT
CDR3 protein: CASSVQGADEAFF
clone size: many
V gene: TRBV9
D gene: TRBD1
J gene: TRBJ1-1

CDR3 DNA: TGCAGTGCTAGAGATCGGGGGCCCGTTGGATACAATGAGCAGTTCTTC
CDR3 protein: CSARDRGPVGYNEQFF
clone size: many
V gene: TRBV20-1
D gene: .
J gene: TRBJ2-1